Reported below is one T cell receptor beta chain. There are a few counts of this clone. The antigen this receptor binds is unknown. No per-base quality is available; no much larger clone lies one base away. Whole blood was collected in K2EDTA tubes by collaborating institutions according to the institutions' own protocols. For TCRbeta analysis, collaborator samples were shipped as frozen whole blood, as isolated PBMCs, or as DNA extracted from either sample type. These data belong to a study of blood T cell repertoires in COVID-19 (dated by TCRdb to 2018 to 2021). Regarding the study in general: Samples covering the acute and convalescent phases of COVID-19 were provided by collaborators in the United States, Italy and Spain. The material from the prospective study consisted of cDNA or gDNA derived from T cells, B-cell-depleted T cells, or PBMCs. The dataset comprised deeply sampled blood TCRbeta repertoires from subjects exposed to, actively infected with, or recovered from COVID-19. The repertoires were released in a freely available public database meant as a resource for research on the immune response to SARS-CoV-2. Samples were obtained from the ongoing ImmuneRACE study (first 160 participants) and from 950 to 1,500 subjects provided by 6 global collaborators. Sample metadata almost always included a de-identified subject ID, COVID-19 status, age in years and sex. Where HLA class I and class II types were available, the types were taken from metadata supplied by the sample provider, not from assay-based typing.

The study at large found these results: Clinical and demographic metadata were provided uncurated, with the amount varying by source and participant.

TCRbeta CDR3 regions were amplified from genomic DNA using the immunoSEQ Assay, a bias-controlled multiplex PCR. The original methods were these. The number of nucleated cells in each sample was estimated by amplification of reference gene primers within the assay. To quantify the absolute abundance of each unique TCRbeta CDR3 rearrangement, sequence reads were collapsed and filtered. For each sample, productive Simpson clonality was calculated by taking the square root of Simpson's diversity index across productive rearrangements. TCRdb mirrors the immuneACCESS table, restricted to in-frame sequences. Some clones are absent from its copies; in checked studies, under half trace to an unresolved V gene, and the reason for the others is unknown. Clone size and V and J calls were adopted from that table, with D and trimming inferred from the DNA. This sample has 210,000 or so clones in its table, and around nine tenths of those were observed once. Roughly 2.5% of the sample comes from the top ten.

Including the terminal cysteine and phenylalanine, the CDR3 comprises 17 residues. Only the CDR3 portion is preserved as DNA: 51 bases, with reading frame beginning at the first base. Trimming at the junction amounts to 0 bases on V and 0 bases on J, and the germline ends lie 15 bases apart. The germline V gene sets CDR1 to SGHVS and CDR2 to FNYEAQ. The sequence links TRBV7-6 to TRBJ2-7; the D gene is possibly TRBD1, with 6 bases matching. Sequenced input: peripheral blood. This TCR was sampled from a woman aged 55-70 years with acute or convalescent COVID-19. The bases read TGTGCCAGCAGCTTAGCACCAACAGGGTCGGCCTCCTACGAGCAGTACTTC. This codes for CASSLAPTGSASYEQYF.